This T cell receptor beta chain was identified in a study of T cell repertoires in cytomegalovirus infection. TCRdb used MiXCR to reprocess the reads, holding one entry per CDR3 protein. This table holds hundreds of thousands of distinct CDR3 sequences, around 31% found once. This CDR3 contains 18 residues. Trimming removed 1 base from V and 0 bases from J; junction bases left unmatched: 8. Germline V gives CDR1 SGHVS, CDR2 FNYEAQ. In the case of this clonotype: Its antigen is undetermined.

This sequence joins TRBV7-6 and TRBJ2-1; 8 nucleotides match TRBD2. The sequence was obtained from a human donor in good health (CMV status not recorded). Some clones in this sample may be carry-over from other donors' samples. Sequenced material: cultured CD8+ T cells from PBMCs, taken from culture after CMV antigen stimulation. In DNA form, the CDR3 reads TGTGCCAGCAGCTTAGAGGCGGGGGGCCAACCCTCCTACAATGAGCAGTTCTTC. It is translated as CASSLEAGGQPSYNEQFF.